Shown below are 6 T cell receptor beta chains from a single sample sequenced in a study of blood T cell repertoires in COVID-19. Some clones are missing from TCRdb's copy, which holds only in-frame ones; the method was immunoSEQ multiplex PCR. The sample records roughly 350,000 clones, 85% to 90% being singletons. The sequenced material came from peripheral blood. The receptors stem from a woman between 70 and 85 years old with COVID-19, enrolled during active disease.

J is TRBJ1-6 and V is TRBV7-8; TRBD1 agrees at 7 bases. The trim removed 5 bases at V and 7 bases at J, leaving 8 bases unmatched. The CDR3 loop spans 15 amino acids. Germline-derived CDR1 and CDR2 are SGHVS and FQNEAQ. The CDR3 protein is CASSPRQGENSPLHF. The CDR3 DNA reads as TGTGCCAGCAGCCCGAGACAGGGAGAAAATTCACCCCTCCACTTT.

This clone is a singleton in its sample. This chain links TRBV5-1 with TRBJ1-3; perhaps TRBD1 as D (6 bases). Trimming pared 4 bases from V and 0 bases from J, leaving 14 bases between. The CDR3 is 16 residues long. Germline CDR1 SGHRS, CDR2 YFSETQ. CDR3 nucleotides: TGCGCCAGCAGCCCTACAGGGAGTCTCTCTGGAAACACCATATATTTT. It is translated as CASSPTGSLSGNTIYF.

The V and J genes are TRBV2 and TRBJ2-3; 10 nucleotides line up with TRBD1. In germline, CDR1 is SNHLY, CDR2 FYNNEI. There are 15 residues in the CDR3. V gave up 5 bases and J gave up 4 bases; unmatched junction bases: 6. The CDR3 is CASSPQTGGADTQYF. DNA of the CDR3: TGTGCCAGCAGTCCTCAGACAGGGGGCGCAGATACGCAGTATTTT.

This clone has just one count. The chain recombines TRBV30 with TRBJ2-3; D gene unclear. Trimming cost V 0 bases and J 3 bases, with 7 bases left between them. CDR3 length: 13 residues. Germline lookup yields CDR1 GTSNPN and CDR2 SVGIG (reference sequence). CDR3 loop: CAWSVTYTDTQYF. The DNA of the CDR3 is TGTGCCTGGAGTGTTACTTATACAGATACGCAGTATTTT.

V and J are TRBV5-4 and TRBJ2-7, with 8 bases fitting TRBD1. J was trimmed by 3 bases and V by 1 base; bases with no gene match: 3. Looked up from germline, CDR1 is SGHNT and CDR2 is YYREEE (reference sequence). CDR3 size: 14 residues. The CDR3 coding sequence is TGTGCCAGCAGCTTGCAAGGGACAGGCTACGAGCAGTACTTC. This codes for CASSLQGTGYEQYF.

CDR3 amino acids: CASSVDTARSGNTIYF. In DNA form, the CDR3 reads TGTGCCAGCAGCGTAGATACAGCCCGCTCTGGAAACACCATATATTTT. This sequence joins TRBV9 and TRBJ1-3, with no clear D. CDR1 and CDR2 from the germline V gene are SGDLS and YYNGEE. CDR3 length: 16 residues. Trimming took 0 bases from V and 0 from J, leaving 10 bases between them.